This paragraph reports one T cell receptor (beta chain). Used for diagnoses were clinical symptoms, serum thyroxine and TRAb, thyroid ultrasound and orbital computed tomography. Around 10 ml fresh peripheral blood yielded the PBMCs. TCR beta CDR3 regions were amplified from RNA transcripts. First-round RT-PCR with HTBI primers amplified the TCR CDR3 region. One entry per CDR3 protein, called by TCRdb with MiXCR from the multiplex PCR reads. The sample consists of hundreds of thousands of distinct CDR3 sequences, about 14% of them appearing once. The sample belongs to a study of T cells in Graves' hyperthyroidism and ophthalmopathy. Across the whole study: Peripheral blood was acquired at first diagnosis, ahead of any therapy whatsoever.

The CDR3 consists of 15 residues. The V end lost 5 bases, the J end lost 2 bases, and 16 bases lay between the germline ends. CDR1 is SEHNR, CDR2 FQNEAQ, per germline (reference sequence). This chain connects TRBV7-9 to TRBJ2-7, with D possibly being TRBD1 or TRBD2 (5 bases each). The sequencing input was blood. This TCR came from a woman aged 50 to 65 with Graves' ophthalmopathy. For the CDR3, the DNA is TGTGCCAGCAGCCACAGAGGGGCCATAACCTACGAGCAGTACTTC. As protein: CASSHRGAITYEQYF. The full variable domain, with the rest looked up from reference TRBV7-9 and TRBJ2-7, is DTGVSQNPRHKITKRGQNVTFRCDPISEHNRLYWYRQTLGQGPEFLTYFQNEAQLEKSRLLSDRFSAERPKGSFSTLEIQRTEQGDSAMYLCASSHRGAITYEQYFGPGTRLTVT.